Listed below are T cell receptor beta chains from one sample, sequenced in a study of cytomegalovirus exposure and HLA in healthy donors. The assay was immunoSEQ multiplex PCR, and TCRdb's table has in-frame clones only and misses some. This repertoire includes 150,000 to 200,000 clones. Source material: PBMCs. The receptors shown here come from a woman aged 18 to 35 in good health and CMV-seropositive. CDR3s include the opening cysteine and the closing phenylalanine or tryptophan. Each record gives: CDR3 length, V gene, CDR3 protein.

>15|TRBV18
CASSPPGGFDYGYTF
>15|TRBV25-1
CASSGGQSMNTEAFF
>15|TRBV4-3
CASSQDRGTPSPQHF
>15|TRBV4-1
CASSQDRQVNNEQFF
>15|TRBV27
CASSFLAGEGNTQYF
>14|TRBV19
CASMMENPNYGYTF
>13|TRBV30
CAWSRAGAGELFF
>13|TRBV29-1
CSVEGRGRTEAFF
>18|TRBV5-3
CARSLSVRSTPRREKLFF
>15|TRBV9
CASSVAPHIQETQYF
>16|TRBV9
CASSVERTPSGGELFF
>13|TRBV11-2
CASSLDGGSGYTF
>14|TRBV5-1
CASSITGAGETQYF
>14|TRBV6-5
CASRTLGSYNEQFF
>15|TRBV19
CASSDLGWGNQPQHF
>14|TRBV7-9
CASSLVGGHTEAFF
>15|TRBV9
CASSVVSQNTGELFF
>15|TRBV19
CASSTGTASNQPQHF
>16|TRBV28
CASSSTPGGRGQPQHF
>13|TRBV11-2
CASSLGGVETQYF
>13|TRBV19
CASSVTGGGEQYF
>14|TRBV11-3
CASSGQGVNTEAFF
>14|TRBV27
CASSLDRGIHGYTF
>13|TRBV30
CALSGGIQETQYF
>16|TRBV11-3
CASSLAALAGQETQYF
>12|TRBV7-2
CASSPGLDLKFF
>14|TRBV2
CASSEVRDTVKQYF
>16|TRBV7-9
CASSPGRGGVPYEQYF
>13|TRBV7-9
CASSLAGGDEQFF
>17|TRBV4-1
CASSPRRTGGANTEAFF
>14|TRBV10-3
CAISARDYTDTQYF
>14|TRBV5-1
CASSLDRAADTQYF
>13|TRBV13
CASSSGDRPGYTF
>14|TRBV25-1
CASSDSSRVYEQYF
>14|TRBV7-9
CASSLLTLQETQYF
>15|TRBV7-2
CASSFSRAGANVLTF
>14|TRBV6-6
CASRWDSIQETQYF
>13|TRBV30
CAWSPLGLREQYF
>15|TRBV6-5
CASRTLSGGTDTRYF
>14|TRBV5-4
CASSLGGAGTEAFF
>14|TRBV6-5
CASSRYRGNYGYTF
>15|TRBV7-2
CASSPGTGMNTEAFF
>17|TRBV10-2
CASSESGGQFRRNEQFF
>15|TRBV27
CASSFWGDGDTEAFF
>15|TRBV11-2
CASSLGPPENTEAFF